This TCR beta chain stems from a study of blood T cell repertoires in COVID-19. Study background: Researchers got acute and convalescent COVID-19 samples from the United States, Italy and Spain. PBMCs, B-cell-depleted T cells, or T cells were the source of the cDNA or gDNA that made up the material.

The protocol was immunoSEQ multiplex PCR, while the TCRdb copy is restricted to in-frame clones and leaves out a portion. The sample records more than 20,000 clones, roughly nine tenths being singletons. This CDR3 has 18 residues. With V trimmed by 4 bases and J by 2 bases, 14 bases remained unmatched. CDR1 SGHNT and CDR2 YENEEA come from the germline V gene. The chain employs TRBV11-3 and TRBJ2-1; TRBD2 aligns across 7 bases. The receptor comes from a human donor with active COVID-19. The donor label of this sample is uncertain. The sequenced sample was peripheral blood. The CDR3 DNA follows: TGTGCCAGCAGCTCCCTCCTCCACTGCGGGGGAACCTACAATGAGCAGTTCTTC. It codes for CASSSLLHCGGTYNEQFF.